This T cell receptor beta chain emerged from a study of T cell changes during pregnancy in multiple sclerosis. TCRdb's table, derived via immunoSEQ multiplex PCR, lists solely in-frame clones and lacks some. The table has about 35,000 clones, over 90% seen once. CDR3 size: 16 residues. V gave up 2 bases and J gave up 5 bases; unmatched junction bases: 6. Germline V lookup: CDR1 SGHAT, CDR2 FQNNGV. The TCR originated in a female donor in good health, enrolled as a control in a pregnancy study. The J gene is TRBJ2-1, the V gene TRBV11-2; 10 nucleotides agree with TRBD1. Material: CD4+ T cells from peripheral blood mononuclear cells, obtained in the third trimester of pregnancy. The CDR3 DNA sequence: TGTGCCAGCAGCTTATATGGGACAGGGGTGGACAATGAGCAGTTCTTC. Translating it yields CASSLYGTGVDNEQFF.